The clone carrying this T cell receptor beta chain has a handful of counts. This specimen comes from a study of tumor-infiltrating lymphocytes in oesophageal squamous cell carcinoma. Germline loops: CDR1 SGHTA, CDR2 FQGNSA. CDR3 length: 15 amino acids. The ends lost 5 bases at V and 1 base at J; junction bases unmatched: 5. Each CDR3 protein gets one entry after TCRdb re-called the PCR reads with MiXCR. The table has roughly 20,000 distinct CDR3 sequences, roughly 40% seen once; the top ten hold 30% to 40%. Sequenced material: normal esophageal tissue next to the tumor. The rearrangement links TRBV7-2 to TRBJ2-7; TRBD2 matches 10 bases. The TCR sequence derives from a female donor with esophageal squamous cell carcinoma. The DNA for the CDR3 is TGTGCCAGCAGCCAGCAAGCGGGAGGGTCCTACGAGCAGTACTTC. This gives the protein CASSQQAGGSYEQYF.